This T cell receptor beta chain was captured in a study of cytomegalovirus exposure and HLA in healthy donors. Overall study results and limits: TCR beta chains numbering under 200 were designated cytomegalovirus-associated. Segments of the TCR beta V type were, in most cases, productive about 87% or about 30% of the time in an earlier analysis.

Amplification used 60 Vbeta primers and 13 Jbeta primers. Sequencing was performed with immunoSEQ multiplex PCR; in TCRdb, only in-frame clones are kept and a portion is missing. The sample has 150,000 to 200,000 clones. V shed 1 base and J 7 bases; nucleotides not matched to a gene: 4. Germline V gene data show CDR1 as SGHVS and CDR2 as FNYEAQ. The length of the CDR3 is 14 residues. With respect to this clone: Its antigen remains unidentified. At the DNA level, this CDR3 is encoded by other sequences in the same sample as well.

Healthy bone marrow donors formed the donor group. This receptor was taken from a man aged 30-40 years in good health and CMV-seronegative. The V call is TRBV7-6, the J call TRBJ2-7; 10 nucleotides match TRBD1. What was sequenced was PBMCs. The CDR3: CASSLGDRGYEQYF. The CDR3 nucleotides are TGTGCCAGCAGCTTAGGGGACAGGGGATATGAGCAGTACTTC.